This TCR beta chain is from a study of blood T cell repertoires in COVID-19. About the study: T cells, B-cell-depleted T cells, or PBMCs provided the cDNA or gDNA that served as material.

Note on this clone: At one boundary the junction diverges from the germline segment, which might be a read error.

The CDR3 length is 13 residues. In germline, CDR1 is LNHDA, CDR2 SQIVND (reference sequence). Libraries were prepared by immunoSEQ multiplex PCR; TCRdb keeps only in-frame clonotypes and omits some of them. The table includes approximately 380,000 clones, more than 75% detected once. Participants reported their clinical history, and cohort assignment relied on those reports. The TCR comes from a woman in her late teens or twenties who had recovered from COVID-19. The chain uses TRBV19 and TRBJ1-1; tentatively, D is TRBD1 (5 bases). Material for sequencing was PBMCs or T cells enriched from blood (not recorded which). CDR3 sequence: CASSSAGNPEAFF. DNA for the CDR3: TGTGCCAGTAGTTCGGCAGGGAACCCTGAAGCTTTCTTT.